Following are 25 T cell receptor beta chains from one sample sequenced in a study of PD-L1 blockade in urothelial cancer. Profiled with immunoSEQ multiplex PCR; TCRdb holds only in-frame clones, not every one. The sample holds fewer than 130,000 clones, approximately 86% seen once. Material: PBMCs, obtained around atezolizumab (anti-PD-L1) treatment. The source is a man aged 50-59 years with urothelial cancer.

The rearrangement uses TRBV4-1 and TRBJ2-7; 10 positions match TRBD2. Germline V gene lookup returns CDR1 MGHRA and CDR2 YSYEKL. This CDR3 is 16 amino acids long. Trimming took 4 bases from V and 5 from J; bases not matched to a gene: 11. The CDR3 loop is CASSPQLAGSSDEQYF. CDR3 in DNA: TGCGCCAGCAGCCCACAACTAGCGGGAAGCTCGGACGAGCAGTACTTC.

The chain couples TRBV6-1 to TRBJ2-5; TRBD2 matches 10 bases. Trimming removed 0 bases from V and 2 bases from J; junction bases left unmatched: 3. Germline V lookup: CDR1 MNHNS, CDR2 SASEGT. The CDR3 loop spans 16 amino acids. The CDR3 loop reads CASSEAWTSGQETQYF. CDR3 in DNA: TGTGCCAGCAGTGAAGCGTGGACTAGCGGACAAGAGACCCAGTACTTC.

The chain is built from TRBV9 and TRBJ1-5; D ambiguous. The CDR3 sequence is 17 residues long. Trimming left V 0 bases short and J 1 base short, with 14 bases between. Per germline, CDR1 SGDLS and CDR2 YYNGEE. CDR3 nucleotide sequence: TGTGCCAGCAGCGTAGGCCCCTCTCCGGGAAGCAATCAGCCCCAGCATTTT. Translating gives CASSVGPSPGSNQPQHF.

V usage is TRBV20-1 and J usage is TRBJ2-3; perhaps TRBD2 as D (5 bases). This CDR3 is 11 amino acids long. V shed 3 bases and J shed 4 bases, with 5 bases lying between them. Germline CDR1 reads DFQATT; CDR2 reads SNEGSKA (reference sequence). The DNA of the CDR3 is TGCAGTGCTAGCGGGGCAGATACGCAGTATTTT. It yields the protein CSASGADTQYF.

The rearrangement links TRBV29-1 to TRBJ2-6; 7 bases are a match to TRBD2. The trim removed 4 bases at V and 2 bases at J, leaving 11 bases unmatched. The CDR3 has 17 residues. CDR1 SQVTM and CDR2 ANQGSEA come from the germline V gene. The CDR3 nucleotides are TGCAGCGTTGGGGGGAAGGGCCGGGAGGCTGGGGCCAACGTCCTGACTTTC. Residues: CSVGGKGREAGANVLTF.

The chain uses TRBV28 and TRBJ1-2; the D is unclear. V was clipped by 1 base and J by 8 bases, with 17 bases between them. CDR3 length: 15 residues. The germline CDR1 and CDR2 sequences are MDHEN and SYDVKM. The CDR3 is CASSLYGRLAGGYTF. In DNA, the CDR3 is TGTGCCAGCAGTTTATACGGCAGGTTGGCAGGAGGCTACACCTTC.

This chain joins TRBV5-4 and TRBJ2-7, with D uncertain. The CDR3 loop spans 15 amino acids. V lost 2 bases and J lost 2, with 14 bases in between. Germline V gene sequence: CDR1 SGHNT, CDR2 YYREEE (reference sequence). The CDR3 spells CASSLGRGNTYEQYF. DNA of the CDR3: TGTGCCAGCAGCTTAGGTCGCGGCAACACCTACGAGCAGTACTTC.

The V gene is TRBV6-5, the J gene TRBJ2-4; no firm D call. The CDR3 runs to 11 residues. Between the trimmed V and J ends, which lost 7 bases and 6 bases, there was a span of 7 bases. The germline CDR1 and CDR2 sequences are MNHEY and SVGAGI. CDR3 amino acids: CASTGANIQYF. In DNA form, the CDR3 reads TGTGCCAGCACCGGAGCAAACATTCAGTACTTC.

J is TRBJ2-7 and V is TRBV7-3; 7 nucleotides align to TRBD2. V shed 1 base and J 3 bases; nucleotides not matched to a gene: 6. CDR1 SGHTA and CDR2 FQGTGA come from the germline V gene. CDR3 length: 15 amino acids. The CDR3 nucleotides read TGTGCCAGCAGCTTAAAGGCGGGAGATATCTACGAGCAGTACTTC. It specifies CASSLKAGDIYEQYF.

The chain employs TRBV2 and TRBJ1-6; TRBD1 might be the D (5 bases). There are 14 residues in the CDR3. Between the trimmed V and J ends, which lost 6 bases and 7 bases, there was a span of 13 bases. Germline assignment: CDR1 SNHLY and CDR2 FYNNEI. The CDR3 protein is CASRLQGLNSPLHF. CDR3 sequence (DNA): TGTGCCAGCAGACTCCAGGGACTGAATTCACCCCTCCACTTT. The full variable domain, in which reference TRBV2 and TRBJ1-6 provide the parts outside the CDR3, is EPEVTQTPSHQVTQMGQEVILRCVPISNHLYFYWYRQILGQKVEFLVSFYNNEISEKSEIFDDQFSVERPDGSNFTLKIRSTKLEDSAMYFCASRLQGLNSPLHFGNGTRLTVT.

The chain couples TRBV18 to TRBJ2-1; 11 nucleotides agree with TRBD2. J gave up 5 bases and V 3 bases, and 9 bases lay outside the gene matches. Germline V gene data show CDR1 as KGHSH and CDR2 as LQKENI. The length of the CDR3 is 17 residues. CDR3 protein: CASSPAGLAGLDNEQFF. The CDR3 region has the DNA TGTGCCAGCTCACCCGCTGGACTAGCGGGTTTGGACAATGAGCAGTTCTTC.

The genes are TRBV7-8 and TRBJ2-7; possibly TRBD1 for D (6 bases). The CDR3 is 14 amino acids. The V and J ends lost 5 bases and 7 bases respectively, with 18 bases between them. Germline values: CDR1 SGHVS, CDR2 FQNEAQ. The DNA of the CDR3 is TGTGCCAGCAGCCTGCGGACAGCTATCCAGGAGCAGTACTTC. Amino acids: CASSLRTAIQEQYF. Full variable domain (outside the CDR3, taken from reference TRBV7-8 and TRBJ2-7): GAGVSQSPRYKVAKRGQDVALRCDPISGHVSLFWYQQALGQGPEFLTYFQNEAQLDKSGLPSDRFFAERPEGSVSTLKIQRTQQEDSAVYLCASSLRTAIQEQYFGPGTRLTVT.

The chain recombines TRBV30 with TRBJ2-5, with no clear D. V lost 5 bases to trimming and J lost 1 base, with 11 bases between them. In germline, CDR1 is GTSNPN, CDR2 SVGIG (reference sequence). This CDR3 contains 13 residues. CDR3 in DNA: TGTGCCTGGGGTTCACAGAGCCAAGAGACCCAGTACTTC. Translation: CAWGSQSQETQYF.

The chain recombines TRBV27 with TRBJ1-1, with 8 bases aligning to TRBD1. The CDR3 is 15 residues long. Unmatched junction bases numbered 6, after V lost 5 bases and J lost 1 base. The V gene's germline CDR1 is MNHEY and CDR2 SMNVEV (reference sequence). CDR3 nucleotide sequence: TGTGCCAGCAGTCCCTACAGGGGGGCGAACACTGAAGCTTTCTTT. Its protein is CASSPYRGANTEAFF.

A few counts support this clone. The V gene is TRBV4-2, the J gene TRBJ2-6; D perhaps matches TRBD1 (6 bases). The germline V and J ends were trimmed by 3 bases and 1 base, with 19 bases remaining between them. This CDR3 is built from 19 residues. CDR1 and CDR2 from the germline V gene are LGHNA and YNFKEQ. The CDR3 loop is CASSQNPGQRGSGANVLTF. The CDR3 DNA reads as TGTGCCAGCAGCCAGAACCCGGGACAAAGAGGATCTGGGGCCAACGTCCTGACTTTC.

The chain carries TRBV7-8 and TRBJ1-2, with a tentative D call TRBD1 (6 bases). Germline V lookup: CDR1 SGHVS, CDR2 FQNEAQ. V dropped 7 bases and J dropped 6 bases, with 12 bases sitting between them. The length of the CDR3 is 12 residues. The CDR3 is CASTGRGDGYTF. In nucleotides, the CDR3 is TGTGCCAGCACTGGGAGGGGGGATGGCTACACCTTC.

This chain joins TRBV9 and TRBJ1-2, with TRBD1 identical over 7 bases. V lost 7 bases and J lost 0; bases outside the gene matches: 3. This CDR3 has 13 amino acids. CDR1 SGDLS and CDR2 YYNGEE come from the germline V gene. CDR3 in amino acids: CASGDRTNYGYTF. CDR3 in DNA: TGTGCCAGCGGGGACAGAACTAACTATGGCTACACCTTC.

This chain joins TRBV30 and TRBJ1-2; TRBD1 aligns across 9 bases. This CDR3 is built from 15 residues. Germline values: CDR1 GTSNPN, CDR2 SVGIG (reference sequence). V shed 0 bases, J shed 4 bases, and the junction held 6 bases outside the gene matches. CDR3 coding DNA: TGTGCCTGGAGTGTCCCGGGACAGGGATCCTATGGCTACACCTTC. Translating gives CAWSVPGQGSYGYTF.

The CDR3 sequence is CASSLGLAGTNTGELFF. Here the CDR3 DNA reads TGTGCCAGCAGTTTGGGACTAGCGGGAACGAACACCGGGGAGCTGTTTTTT. The genes are TRBV28 and TRBJ2-2; 13 bases align to TRBD2. The germline CDR1 and CDR2 sequences are MDHEN and SYDVKM. The CDR3 is 17 amino acids. Germline trimming cut 3 bases from V and 0 bases from J; bases unmatched to any gene: 1.

J is TRBJ2-1 and V is TRBV5-4; 11 bases map to TRBD2. The CDR3 contains 17 residues. V shed 4 bases, J shed 1 base, and the junction held 7 bases outside the gene matches. Germline V gene sequence: CDR1 SGHNT, CDR2 YYREEE (reference sequence). This CDR3 is CASSPGTSGTSYNEQFF. The CDR3 coding sequence is TGTGCCAGCAGCCCAGGGACTAGCGGAACTTCCTACAATGAGCAGTTCTTC.

This chain joins TRBV7-9 and TRBJ1-2, with D tentatively TRBD1 (5 bases). CDR3 size: 15 residues. The germline V and J ends were trimmed by 5 bases and 2 bases, with 15 bases remaining between them. Germline assignment: CDR1 SEHNR and CDR2 FQNEAQ (reference sequence). The CDR3 DNA is TGTGCCAGCAGCGCCCACCTGGGGGGGAACTATGGCTACACCTTC. Amino acids: CASSAHLGGNYGYTF.

The CDR3 here is CASSTRHDKNEKLFF. The DNA of the CDR3 is TGTGCCAGCAGCACGAGACACGACAAGAATGAAAAACTGTTTTTT. The V and J genes are TRBV9 and TRBJ1-4; D unresolved. The germline V gene encodes CDR1 SGDLS and CDR2 YYNGEE. With 4 bases removed from V and 5 bases from J, the gap between germline ends came to 15 bases. The CDR3 consists of 15 residues.

This chain connects TRBV6-6 to TRBJ2-7, with D possibly matching TRBD2 (6 bases). Germline loops: CDR1 MNHNY, CDR2 SVGAGI (reference sequence). Trimming pared 4 bases from V and 5 bases from J, leaving 18 bases between. The CDR3 loop spans 15 amino acids. The CDR3 DNA is TGTGCCAGCAGTTTCCGTTTGGGGGGAGGAAACGAGCAGTACTTC. Encoded protein: CASSFRLGGGNEQYF.

The chain is built from TRBV7-8 and TRBJ2-3; D ambiguous. The CDR3 covers 14 residues. Per the germline V gene, CDR1 is SGHVS and CDR2 is FQNEAQ. V was trimmed by 4 bases and J by 0 bases, leaving 8 bases between them. As DNA, the CDR3 is TGTGCCAGCAGCTCTCAAACTAGCACAGATACGCAGTATTTT. Its translation: CASSSQTSTDTQYF.

The chain joins TRBV28 to TRBJ2-1; 7 bases fit TRBD2. The junction had 8 bases not matched to a gene; V was cut back by 6 bases and J by 9 bases. CDR1 MDHEN and CDR2 SYDVKM come from the germline V gene. The CDR3 is 13 amino acids. The CDR3 DNA sequence: TGTGCCAGCAGGGGGACTACCTCAAGTGAGCAGTTCTTC. This encodes CASRGTTSSEQFF.